The 21 T cell receptor beta chains given below trace back to one sample, sequenced in a study of brain T cells in children with intractable seizures. Sequenced by immunoSEQ multiplex PCR; TCRdb stores in-frame clones only, minus some. The table has approximately 41,000 clones, approximately 92% seen once; the top ten hold 5.5% to 7%. The sequenced sample was peripheral blood, obtained at surgery. The receptors derive from a girl aged 2 to 9 with tuberous sclerosis and intractable seizures.

The rearrangement joins TRBV3-1 (or the pseudogene TRBV3-2) to TRBJ2-2; TRBD1 is a possible D gene (5 bases). Germline V gives CDR1 LGHDT, CDR2 YNNKEL (reference sequence). Trimming took off 1 base at V and 4 bases at J, with 7 bases between the two ends. CDR3 length: 14 residues. CDR3 DNA: TGTGCCAGCAGCCAAGTTAGGGGCACCGGGGAGCTGTTTTTT. This translates into CASSQVRGTGELFF.

This sequence joins TRBV9 and TRBJ2-7; TRBD2 matches 8 bases. V was pared by 0 bases and J by 10 bases, with 9 bases of the junction left unmatched. The CDR3 is made up of 14 amino acids. Germline-derived CDR1 and CDR2 are SGDLS and YYNGEE. The CDR3 loop is CASSVGSGGHPQYF. The CDR3 DNA reads as TGTGCCAGCAGCGTAGGAAGCGGGGGCCATCCTCAGTACTTC.

This chain connects TRBV7-9 to TRBJ2-2; 7 nucleotides line up with TRBD1. The CDR3 length is 14 residues. V shed 5 bases and J 6 bases; nucleotides not matched to a gene: 6. Germline CDR1 and CDR2: SEHNR and FQNEAQ (reference sequence). The CDR3 loop is CASSPQGFAGELFF. For the CDR3, the DNA is TGTGCCAGCAGCCCACAGGGGTTCGCCGGGGAGCTGTTTTTT.

This clone appeared a few times. The rearrangement uses TRBV11-2 and TRBJ1-6, with D possibly being TRBD1 (6 bases). The CDR3 has 14 residues. Trimming stripped 5 bases from V and 7 bases from J, with 12 bases between. The germline CDR1 and CDR2 sequences are SGHAT and FQNNGV. Written as DNA, the CDR3 is TGTGCCAGCAGCCACGGGACATTCAATTCACCCCTCCACTTT. The encoded protein is CASSHGTFNSPLHF.

The genes are TRBV6-5 and TRBJ1-5; D not resolved. CDR3 length: 15 amino acids. Germline-derived CDR1 and CDR2 are MNHEY and SVGAGI. Deletions cut 2 bases from V and 0 bases from J, with 8 bases between. The CDR3 DNA follows: TGTGCCAGCAGTTACAGGTACAATAGCAATCAGCCCCAGCATTTT. Encoded protein: CASSYRYNSNQPQHF.

The chain's CDR3 is CASSGVPQETQYF. The CDR3 nucleotides read TGTGCCAGCAGCGGGGTACCCCAAGAGACCCAGTACTTC. The chain couples TRBV9 to TRBJ2-5; the D is unclear. Trimming left V 3 bases short and J 1 base short, with 7 bases between. Looked up from germline, CDR1 is SGDLS and CDR2 is YYNGEE. The CDR3 loop spans 13 amino acids. Based on the CDR3 plus reference TRBV9 and TRBJ2-5, the full variable domain is DSGVTQTPKHLITATGQRVTLRCSPRSGDLSVYWYQQSLDQGLQFLIQYYNGEERAKGNILERFSAQQFPDLHSELNLSSLELGDSALYFCASSGVPQETQYFGPGTRLLVL.

The rearrangement uses TRBV27 and TRBJ1-1; D is perhaps TRBD1 (5 bases). Per germline, CDR1 MNHEY and CDR2 SMNVEV (reference sequence). V was clipped by 2 bases and J by 5 bases, with 9 bases between them. The CDR3 loop spans 13 amino acids. As DNA, the CDR3 is TGTGCCAGCAGTTTAGGGACCCGAACTGAAGCTTTCTTT. As protein: CASSLGTRTEAFF.

The gene calls are TRBV4-1 and TRBJ1-6; weak D call: TRBD1 (5 bases). Germline CDR1 and CDR2: MGHRA and YSYEKL. Trimming stripped 4 bases from V and 8 bases from J, with 15 bases between. There are 15 residues in the CDR3. Here the CDR3 DNA reads TGCGCCAGCAGCCTAAACCGGGGGGAGGATTCACCCCTCCACTTT. This translates into CASSLNRGEDSPLHF.

CDR3 in amino acids: CASSANTGKWDGYTF. As DNA, the CDR3 is TGTGCCAGCAGTGCAAATACAGGGAAATGGGATGGCTACACCTTC. This sequence joins TRBV25-1 and TRBJ1-2; D might be TRBD1 (6 bases). Trimming left V 4 bases short and J 6 bases short, with 18 bases between. CDR1 and CDR2 from the germline V gene are MGHDK and SYGVNS. This CDR3 contains 15 residues.

CDR3 bases: TGCGCCAGCAGCTTGTCGCAGGGGATGGCCAAAAACATTCAGTACTTC. This sequence encodes CASSLSQGMAKNIQYF. The chain joins TRBV5-1 to TRBJ2-4; weak D call: TRBD1 (6 bases). Trimming shortened V by 1 base and J by 1 base, and 12 bases separated the two germline ends. This CDR3 contains 16 residues. Per the germline V gene, CDR1 is SGHRS and CDR2 is YFSETQ.

This rearrangement joins TRBV12-3 or TRBV12-4 to TRBJ2-3; D call uncertain. CDR3 length: 12 amino acids. V was pared by 4 bases and J by 2 bases, with 4 bases between. For the CDR3, the DNA is TGTGCCAGCAGTTACATCACAGATACGCAGTATTTT. It specifies CASSYITDTQYF.

This chain joins TRBV2 and TRBJ2-3; TRBD2 matches at 10 bases. Germline V gene data show CDR1 as SNHLY and CDR2 as FYNNEI. The CDR3 is 15 amino acids. J gave up 3 bases and V 4 bases, and 4 bases lay outside the gene matches. Written as DNA, the CDR3 is TGTGCCAGCAGTGCCATAGCGGGGGGAACAGATACGCAGTATTTT. It codes for CASSAIAGGTDTQYF.

This rearrangement joins TRBV2 to TRBJ1-2, with D perhaps TRBD1 (5 bases). The germline V and J ends were trimmed by 4 bases and 3 bases, with 12 bases remaining between them. The CDR3 runs to 14 residues. Germline loops: CDR1 SNHLY, CDR2 FYNNEI. CDR3 sequence reads: CASSAPGIYYGYTF. The CDR3 coding sequence is TGTGCCAGCAGTGCTCCAGGGATCTACTATGGCTACACCTTC.

V usage is TRBV7-2 and J usage is TRBJ1-2, with 11 bases that match TRBD1. V gave up 1 base and J gave up 8 bases; unmatched junction bases: 3. The germline V gene encodes CDR1 SGHTA and CDR2 FQGNSA. CDR3 size: 14 residues. CDR3: CASSLEGQGVGYTF. In DNA, the CDR3 is TGTGCCAGCAGCTTAGAGGGACAGGGGGTCGGCTACACCTTC.

J is TRBJ1-1 and V is TRBV19, with unresolved D. The V gene's germline CDR1 is LNHDA and CDR2 SQIVND (reference sequence). The CDR3 totals 11 residues. The V end was cut by 10 bases, the J end by 9 bases, with 15 bases between. In DNA form, the CDR3 reads TGTGCCACTAAAACGACAAGTCAAGCTTTCTTT. It codes for CATKTTSQAFF.

The chain carries TRBV3-1 (or the pseudogene TRBV3-2) and TRBJ2-7; D ambiguous. V lost 1 base and J 6 bases, leaving 4 bases between the germline ends. This CDR3 spans 11 amino acids. Per germline, CDR1 LGHDT and CDR2 YNNKEL (reference sequence). The DNA for the CDR3 is TGTGCCAGCAGCCAAGTATCCGAGCAGTACTTC. Protein: CASSQVSEQYF.

The chain uses TRBV7-8 and TRBJ2-5, with 8 nucleotides matching TRBD1. Losses at the gene ends were 4 bases for V and 2 bases for J; bases not matched to a gene: 3. Germline loops: CDR1 SGHVS, CDR2 FQNEAQ. The CDR3 loop spans 14 amino acids. This chain's CDR3 is CASSWTGQQETQYF. For the CDR3, the DNA is TGTGCCAGCAGCTGGACAGGGCAACAAGAGACCCAGTACTTC. The entire variable domain, with the rest obtained from reference TRBV7-8 and TRBJ2-5, is as follows: GAGVSQSPRYKVAKRGQDVALRCDPISGHVSLFWYQQALGQGPEFLTYFQNEAQLDKSGLPSDRFFAERPEGSVSTLKIQRTQQEDSAVYLCASSWTGQQETQYFGPGTRLLVL.

This chain uses TRBV6-1 with TRBJ2-3; D is uncertain. Germline V gene lookup returns CDR1 MNHNS and CDR2 SASEGT. V was pared by 2 bases and J by 1 base, with 13 bases between. There are 16 residues in the CDR3. CDR3 coding DNA: TGTGCCAGCAGTGAAACAGATTTTTCACGCACAGATACGCAGTATTTT. Its protein is CASSETDFSRTDTQYF.

The V and J genes are TRBV19 and TRBJ1-1; 10 bases align to TRBD1. Germline lookup yields CDR1 LNHDA and CDR2 SQIVND (reference sequence). V was clipped by 4 bases and J by 4 bases; unmatched bases: 6. This CDR3 has 15 amino acids. The CDR3 sequence: CASSNRQGARTEAFF. CDR3 nucleotides: TGTGCCAGTAGTAATCGACAGGGGGCGCGCACTGAAGCTTTCTTT. Variable domain in full (rest from reference TRBV19 and TRBJ1-1): DGGITQSPKYLFRKEGQNVTLSCEQNLNHDAMYWYRQDPGQGLRLIYYSQIVNDFQKGDIAEGYSVSREKKESFPLTVTSAQKNPTAFYLCASSNRQGARTEAFFGQGTRLTVV.

The chain combines TRBV6-6 with TRBJ2-7, with 7 positions matching TRBD1. The ends lost 4 bases at V and 1 base at J; junction bases unmatched: 4. The CDR3 length is 14 residues. Germline CDR1 and CDR2: MNHNY and SVGAGI (reference sequence). CDR3 in DNA: TGTGCCAGCAGTTTTTCGGGACAGTCCTACGAGCAGTACGTC. Amino acid sequence: CASSFSGQSYEQYV.

The chain has TRBV18 and TRBJ2-3, with D hard to call. V shed 0 bases and J shed 0 bases, with 10 bases lying between them. Germline CDR1 is KGHSH and CDR2 is LQKENI. This CDR3 has 16 amino acids. The CDR3 spells CASSPPWQASTDTQYF. CDR3 bases: TGTGCCAGCTCACCACCGTGGCAGGCTAGCACAGATACGCAGTATTTT.